The 30 T cell receptor beta chains listed next were all sequenced from one sample in a study of T cell changes during pregnancy in multiple sclerosis. Data came from immunoSEQ multiplex PCR; TCRdb stores just in-frame clones and leaves some out. The sample yields 50,000 to 60,000 clones, around 90% seen once. The sample was CD4+ T cells from peripheral blood mononuclear cells, taken in the second trimester of pregnancy. Receptors were obtained from a female donor with multiple sclerosis, enrolled in a pregnancy study.

The CDR3 spells CASSLRDRNTEAFF. The CDR3 bases are TGTGCCAGTAGTCTACGGGACAGGAACACTGAAGCTTTCTTT. The V and J genes are TRBV19 and TRBJ1-1; 7 positions match TRBD1. The V gene's germline CDR1 is LNHDA and CDR2 SQIVND (reference sequence). The ends lost 5 bases at V and 1 base at J; junction bases unmatched: 4. The CDR3 loop spans 14 amino acids.

J is TRBJ1-1 and V is TRBV28; 7 positions agree with TRBD1. The germline CDR1 and CDR2 sequences are MDHEN and SYDVKM. The CDR3 has 17 amino acids. Trimming took 6 bases from V and 0 from J; bases not matched to a gene: 13. DNA for the CDR3: TGTGCCAGCAGGGGTCCGGACAGGCTCTTAATGAACACTGAAGCTTTCTTT. It specifies CASRGPDRLLMNTEAFF. Together with reference TRBV28 and TRBJ1-1, the CDR3 gives the full variable domain: DVKVTQSSRYLVKRTGEKVFLECVQDMDHENMFWYRQDPGLGLRLIYFSYDVKMKEKGDIPEGYSVSREKKERFSLILESASTNQTSMYLCASRGPDRLLMNTEAFFGQGTRLTVV.

The chain recombines TRBV19 with TRBJ2-2; 8 bases line up with TRBD1. The CDR3 is made up of 16 amino acids. Germline CDR1 is LNHDA and CDR2 is SQIVND (reference sequence). The ends lost 9 bases at V and 6 bases at J; junction bases unmatched: 15. The CDR3 protein is CASKITGGRVAGELFF. The CDR3 DNA reads TGTGCCAGCAAAATCACAGGGGGTAGAGTTGCCGGGGAGCTGTTTTTT.

The CDR3 loop reads CASSRGNYGYTF. The CDR3 coding sequence is TGTGCCAGCAGTCGCGGGAACTATGGCTACACCTTC. The gene calls are TRBV6-5 and TRBJ1-2; D is undetermined. The CDR3 covers 12 residues. From germline, CDR1 is MNHEY and CDR2 SVGAGI. Trimming removed 5 bases from V and 2 bases from J, with 6 bases in between.

This chain connects TRBV2 to TRBJ1-5; D unresolved. Germline CDR1 is SNHLY and CDR2 is FYNNEI. The CDR3 consists of 16 residues. V was clipped by 1 base and J by 3 bases, with 13 bases between them. For the CDR3, the DNA is TGTGCCAGCAGTGAAGGAGGAAGGCGGTACAATCAGCCCCAGCATTTT. The encoded protein is CASSEGGRRYNQPQHF.

The V gene is TRBV14, the J gene TRBJ2-1; 13 nucleotides line up with TRBD2. The CDR3 spans 16 residues. The V gene end was trimmed by 4 bases and the J gene end by 10 bases; junction bases not matched to a gene: 10. Germline assignment: CDR1 SGHDN and CDR2 FVKESK. The CDR3 spells CASSLYQLAGGGEQFF. CDR3 bases: TGTGCCAGCAGCCTATACCAACTAGCGGGAGGGGGGGAGCAGTTCTTC.

The V gene is TRBV4-1, the J gene TRBJ2-5; D unclear. CDR1 and CDR2 (germline): MGHRA, YSYEKL. The CDR3 loop spans 15 amino acids. Trimming removed 0 bases at V and 7 bases at J, with 15 bases between. The DNA of the CDR3 is TGCGCCAGCAGCCAAGAGGAGCAGACTCATAGGACCCAGTACTTC. Translating gives CASSQEEQTHRTQYF.

The chain links TRBV28 to TRBJ2-7; the D is unclear. The CDR3 length is 12 residues. Germline-derived CDR1 and CDR2 are MDHEN and SYDVKM. V lost 5 bases, J lost 5 bases, and 10 bases lay in between. The CDR3 spells CASSPWSDEQYF. The CDR3 coding sequence is TGTGCCAGCAGTCCTTGGAGCGACGAGCAGTACTTC.

The rearrangement uses TRBV5-6 and TRBJ2-1; TRBD1 agrees at 7 bases. V trimming: 2 bases; J trimming: 4 bases; junction bases outside the gene matches: 6. CDR3 length: 15 residues. CDR1 SGHDT and CDR2 YYEEEE come from the germline V gene. CDR3 in DNA: TGTGCCAGCAGCTTCGGACAGGTTTTATACAATGAGCAGTTCTTC. It specifies CASSFGQVLYNEQFF.

V gene TRBV10-1 combines with J gene TRBJ2-3, with TRBD1 matching over 7 bases. Germline V gene data show CDR1 as WNHNN and CDR2 as SYGVQD (reference sequence). There are 16 residues in the CDR3. The J segment lost 4 bases and the V segment lost 2 bases, leaving 9 bases of the junction unmatched. The CDR3 coding sequence is TGCGCCAGCAGTGAGGGAAACAGGGGATTAGCAGATACGCAGTATTTT. Its protein is CASSEGNRGLADTQYF.

The chain joins TRBV6-5 to TRBJ1-1; TRBD1 aligns across 11 bases. Germline values: CDR1 MNHEY, CDR2 SVGAGI. The CDR3 covers 15 residues. V shed 4 bases and J 5 bases; nucleotides not matched to a gene: 6. The CDR3 region is CASSSGTGGSTEAFF. CDR3 nucleotide sequence: TGTGCCAGCAGTTCAGGGACAGGGGGGAGTACTGAAGCTTTCTTT.

The rearrangement uses TRBV2 and TRBJ2-1; possible D gene TRBD1, 6 bases. Germline V gene sequence: CDR1 SNHLY, CDR2 FYNNEI. Trimming removed 10 bases from V and 0 bases from J, with 19 bases in between. The CDR3 runs 16 residues. For the CDR3, the DNA is TGTGCCACCTCCAGTGGGATACAGGGCTCCTACAATGAGCAGTTCTTC. Translating it yields CATSSGIQGSYNEQFF. Together with reference TRBV2 and TRBJ2-1, the CDR3 gives the full variable domain: EPEVTQTPSHQVTQMGQEVILRCVPISNHLYFYWYRQILGQKVEFLVSFYNNEISEKSEIFDDQFSVERPDGSNFTLKIRSTKLEDSAMYFCATSSGIQGSYNEQFFGPGTRLTVL.

This CDR3 reads CASSDRGLGNEKLFF. CDR3 bases: TGTGCCAGCAGTGACAGGGGGCTGGGTAATGAAAAACTGTTTTTT. The chain uses TRBV4-2 and TRBJ1-4; the match to TRBD1 covers 10 bases. CDR3 length: 15 residues. V shed 6 bases, J shed 4 bases, and the junction held 5 bases outside the gene matches. CDR1 LGHNA and CDR2 YNFKEQ come from the germline V gene.

V usage is TRBV7-3 and J usage is TRBJ2-1; no definite D call. The CDR3 spans 16 residues. Looked up from germline, CDR1 is SGHTA and CDR2 is FQGTGA. Trimming removed 5 bases at V and 5 bases at J, with 19 bases between. CDR3 loop: CASSRLGSLSNNEQFF. In DNA form, the CDR3 reads TGTGCCAGCAGCCGGTTGGGCAGCCTCAGCAACAATGAGCAGTTCTTC.

The chain combines TRBV27 with TRBJ2-7, with unresolved D. This CDR3 comprises 11 residues. Germline lookup yields CDR1 MNHEY and CDR2 SMNVEV (reference sequence). Between the trimmed V and J ends, which lost 5 bases and 3 bases, there was a span of 5 bases. The CDR3 nucleotides are TGTGCCAGCAGTGTGTACTACGAGCAGTACTTC. This gives the protein CASSVYYEQYF.

This chain uses TRBV19 with TRBJ1-1, with a tentative D call TRBD1 (6 bases). This CDR3 spans 12 amino acids. Trimming shortened V by 2 bases and J by 6 bases, and 7 bases separated the two germline ends. Germline V lookup: CDR1 LNHDA, CDR2 SQIVND (reference sequence). This CDR3 reads CASSIKGAEAFF. Here the CDR3 DNA reads TGTGCCAGTAGTATAAAGGGGGCTGAAGCTTTCTTT.

The chain couples TRBV7-2 to TRBJ2-1; 7 bases map to TRBD2. J was trimmed by 8 bases and V by 0 bases; bases with no gene match: 10. The length of the CDR3 is 16 residues. The V gene's germline CDR1 is SGHTA and CDR2 FQGNSA. The CDR3 coding sequence is TGTGCCAGCAGCTTAGCCGGTTGGGGGGGGGACCATGAGCAGTTCTTC. Amino acid sequence: CASSLAGWGGDHEQFF.

This chain joins TRBV4-1 and TRBJ1-5, with D tentatively TRBD1 (6 bases). Germline V lookup: CDR1 MGHRA, CDR2 YSYEKL. There are 15 residues in the CDR3. Trimming left V 0 bases short and J 1 base short, with 7 bases between. CDR3 protein: CASSQEGTSNQPQHF. The CDR3 coding sequence is TGCGCCAGCAGCCAAGAGGGGACAAGCAATCAGCCCCAGCATTTT.

V and J are TRBV14 and TRBJ2-5; 7 nucleotides line up with TRBD2. Germline CDR1 SGHDN, CDR2 FVKESK. The CDR3 runs to 17 residues. Germline trimming cut 6 bases from V and 4 bases from J; bases unmatched to any gene: 17. The CDR3, as DNA: TGTGCCAGCAGTCGATCAGGTTCCACCCGACTAGCAGAGACCCAGTACTTC. Encoded protein: CASSRSGSTRLAETQYF. Full variable domain (missing parts from reference TRBV14 and TRBJ2-5): EAGVTQFPSHSVIEKGQTVTLRCDPISGHDNLYWYRRVMGKEIKFLLHFVKESKQDESGMPNNRFLAERTGGTYSTLKVQPAELEDSGVYFCASSRSGSTRLAETQYFGPGTRLLVL.

The rearrangement joins TRBV4-1 to TRBJ2-2; 7 bases map to TRBD1. V shed 4 bases, J shed 7 bases, and the junction held 3 bases outside the gene matches. CDR1 is MGHRA and CDR2 is YSYEKL in the germline V gene. CDR3 length equals 13 residues. The CDR3 bases are TGCGCCAGCAGCCGAACAGGGGTCGGGGAGCTGTTTTTT. The encoded protein is CASSRTGVGELFF.

The CDR3 DNA sequence: TGTGCCAGCAGCGAGGGGCAGGGGGACTACGAGCAGTACTTC. Its translation: CASSEGQGDYEQYF. The chain employs TRBV7-9 and TRBJ2-7; 7 nucleotides match TRBD1. V gave up 5 bases and J gave up 3 bases; unmatched junction bases: 7. The CDR3 spans 14 residues. In germline, CDR1 is SEHNR, CDR2 FQNEAQ (reference sequence).

This clone was recorded only once. The chain links TRBV5-4 to TRBJ1-4; D unresolved. Germline V CDR1 and CDR2: SGHNT, YYREEE (reference sequence). This CDR3 is built from 18 residues. V was shortened by 4 bases and J by 5 bases, with 24 bases between the two germline ends. The CDR3 nucleotides are TGTGCCAGCAGCCAAGATGCCGGGAGGTTAACCCTAAATGAAAAACTGTTTTTT. This encodes CASSQDAGRLTLNEKLFF.

The chain carries TRBV7-8 and TRBJ1-3, with 9 bases that match TRBD1. J lost 4 bases, V lost 4 bases, and 5 bases had no gene match. The CDR3 length is 15 residues. CDR1 is SGHVS, CDR2 FQNEAQ, per germline. The CDR3 region is CASSSRQGEGNTIYF. The CDR3 coding sequence is TGTGCCAGCAGCTCCCGACAGGGGGAAGGAAACACCATATATTTT.

J is TRBJ2-4 and V is TRBV19; 8 nucleotides line up with TRBD1. The junction had 24 bases not matched to a gene; V was cut back by 5 bases and J by 9 bases. The germline V gene has CDR1 LNHDA and CDR2 SQIVND (reference sequence). CDR3 length equals 19 residues. CDR3 residues: CASSFGVGLLKTGEAIQYF. The CDR3 DNA reads as TGTGCCAGTAGTTTCGGTGTGGGCCTATTAAAGACAGGGGAGGCCATTCAGTACTTC.

The V call is TRBV6-1, the J call TRBJ1-4; 9 bases match TRBD1. CDR3 length: 15 amino acids. The ends lost 8 bases at V and 3 bases at J; junction bases unmatched: 7. Germline V gene lookup returns CDR1 MNHNS and CDR2 SASEGT. CDR3 DNA: TGTGCCAGCGGACAGGGGTTTGGAGCTAATGAAAAACTGTTTTTT. As protein: CASGQGFGANEKLFF.

In its sample, this clone was seen once. V usage is TRBV2 and J usage is TRBJ1-6; tentative D call: TRBD1 (5 bases). In germline, CDR1 is SNHLY, CDR2 FYNNEI. This CDR3 has 15 amino acids. V gave up 6 bases and J gave up 9 bases, with 18 bases separating them. The CDR3 loop is CASSTSTGGSSPLHF. DNA for the CDR3: TGTGCCAGCAGCACCAGTACCGGGGGGAGTTCACCCCTCCACTTT.

This rearrangement joins TRBV5-6 to TRBJ1-1; 7 bases agree with TRBD1. J gave up 0 bases and V 5 bases, and 4 bases lay outside the gene matches. Germline V gives CDR1 SGHDT, CDR2 YYEEEE. The CDR3 is 14 amino acids. The CDR3 region is CASRQQGMNTEAFF. CDR3 nucleotides: TGTGCCAGCAGGCAACAGGGGATGAACACTGAAGCTTTCTTT.

CDR3 sequence reads: CASRTTGSEQPQHF. CDR3 DNA sequence: TGTGCCAGCCGGACGACAGGGTCGGAGCAGCCCCAGCATTTT. The J gene is TRBJ1-5, the V gene TRBV18, with 7 bases that match TRBD1. The CDR3 length is 14 residues. Germline V lookup: CDR1 KGHSH, CDR2 LQKENI. V was clipped by 8 bases and J by 7 bases; unmatched bases: 11.

The rearrangement joins TRBV14 to TRBJ2-7, with D maybe TRBD2 (5 bases). Germline V gene lookup returns CDR1 SGHDN and CDR2 FVKESK. V was clipped by 3 bases and J by 9 bases, with 15 bases between them. The CDR3 is 13 residues long. CDR3 DNA sequence: TGTGCCAGCAGCCACGGACGGCCCGAGGGGCAGTACTTC. Its protein product is CASSHGRPEGQYF.

The chain couples TRBV6-1 to TRBJ2-2; 10 nucleotides match TRBD2. In germline, CDR1 is MNHNS, CDR2 SASEGT. There are 15 residues in the CDR3. The J segment lost 6 bases and the V segment lost 8 bases, leaving 9 bases of the junction unmatched. The CDR3 loop reads CASPTGLAGAGELFF. Written as DNA, the CDR3 is TGTGCCAGCCCCACCGGGCTAGCGGGGGCCGGGGAGCTGTTTTTT.